What follows are 18 T cell receptor beta chains derived from one specimen sequenced in a study of T-cell memory formation after mild COVID-19. One entry per CDR3 protein results from TCRdb running MiXCR on the 5' RACE reads. The table lists almost 35,000 distinct CDR3 sequences, roughly 7.2% of them singletons. The sequenced material came from PBMCs or a T cell subset sorted from them (not recorded which). These receptors all come from a man aged 18 to 30 who had mild COVID-19 (a few samples of this study predate the infection). Cell type and time point are not known.

With respect to this clonotype: A junction boundary mismatches the germline segment, possibly from a read error. The chain is built from TRBV30 and TRBJ2-1; D assignment may be TRBD1 or TRBD2 (5 bases each). The V gene's germline CDR1 is GTSNPN and CDR2 SVGIG (reference sequence). The CDR3 totals 14 residues. The CDR3 DNA follows: TGTGCCGGGGTACAGGACTCCTCCTACACTGAGCAGTTCTTC. Its protein product is CAGVQDSSYTEQFF.

This clonotype has ten or more counts. The V call is TRBV20-1, the J call TRBJ2-5; D remains unclear. Germline assignment: CDR1 DFQATT and CDR2 SNEGSKA (reference sequence). V shed 1 base and J shed 5 bases, with 17 bases lying between them. The CDR3 length is 15 residues. In nucleotides, the CDR3 is TGCAGTGCTAGAGCTGTGGTTGAACAGTTGGAGACCCAGTACTTC. Translation gives CSARAVVEQLETQYF.

The rearrangement uses TRBV25-1 and TRBJ1-2, with a weak D call TRBD1 (6 bases). Trimming removed 6 bases from V and 8 bases from J, with 16 bases in between. Germline CDR1 reads MGHDK; CDR2 reads SYGVNS. This CDR3 spans 13 amino acids. The CDR3: CASSVRGSWGYTF. CDR3 DNA sequence: TGTGCCAGCAGCGTCAGGGGATCCTGGGGCTACACCTTC.

This clonotype showed up many times. This chain connects TRBV12-3 or TRBV12-4 to TRBJ1-1; possible D gene TRBD1, 5 bases. This CDR3 is 16 amino acids long. The V end lost 7 bases, the J end lost 5 bases, and 23 bases lay between the germline ends. The CDR3 nucleotides are TGTGCCAGCACCCTAGAGGGGTTACTGGAATATACTGAAGCTTTCTTT. This gives the protein CASTLEGLLEYTEAFF.

In this sample, this clonotype turned up many times. V and J are TRBV15 and TRBJ2-2, with D perhaps TRBD2 (6 bases). The V gene's germline CDR1 is LNHNV and CDR2 YYDKDF (reference sequence). The CDR3 length is 14 residues. The V gene lost 0 bases and the J gene lost 7 bases, with 9 bases spanning the gap. This CDR3 is CATSREAGGGELFF. For the CDR3, the DNA is TGTGCCACCAGCAGAGAAGCGGGCGGCGGGGAGCTGTTTTTT.

The V gene is TRBV4-1, the J gene TRBJ1-6; TRBD1 agrees at 8 bases. The V and J ends lost 3 bases and 8 bases, in that order; junction bases with no gene match: 6. The CDR3 extends over 15 amino acids. CDR1 and CDR2 (germline): MGHRA, YSYEKL. The chain's CDR3 is CASSQRAGGDSPLHF. CDR3 DNA: TGCGCCAGCAGCCAGCGCGCAGGGGGCGATTCACCCCTCCACTTT.

This clonotype was detected many times. The chain carries TRBV7-2 and TRBJ2-3, with 8 bases lining up with TRBD2. V gave up 6 bases and J gave up 2 bases; unmatched junction bases: 10. The V gene's germline CDR1 is SGHTA and CDR2 FQGNSA. This CDR3 spans 16 amino acids. CDR3 bases: TGTGCCAGCAGACCCGGGGGGGGGCGAACCACAGATACGCAGTATTTT. The encoded protein is CASRPGGGRTTDTQYF.

This clonotype was counted at least ten times. This chain joins TRBV28 and TRBJ1-5; D is unresolved. V was trimmed by 3 bases and J by 2 bases, leaving 14 bases between them. The length of the CDR3 is 16 residues. Germline CDR1 and CDR2: MDHEN and SYDVKM. CDR3 in DNA: TGTGCCAGCAGTTTTTGGGTCAGAGGCGGCAATCAGCCCCAGCATTTT. It specifies CASSFWVRGGNQPQHF.

This clonotype was seen repeatedly, ten times or more. V and J are TRBV28 and TRBJ2-3; D is uncertain. The CDR3 contains 12 residues. CDR1 is MDHEN, CDR2 SYDVKM, per germline. V lost 6 bases to trimming and J lost 3 bases, with 7 bases between them. The CDR3 sequence: CASRSVTDTQYF. In DNA, the CDR3 is TGTGCCAGCAGATCCGTGACAGATACGCAGTATTTT.

This clonotype was seen at least ten times. This chain links TRBV18 with TRBJ1-3; D is undetermined. Germline CDR1 is KGHSH and CDR2 is LQKENI. The V gene lost 0 bases and the J gene lost 0 bases, with 6 bases spanning the gap. The CDR3 consists of 15 residues. The CDR3, as DNA: TGTGCCAGCTCACCACCCGTTAGCTCTGGAAACACCATATATTTT. It codes for CASSPPVSSGNTIYF.

This clonotype was counted only a few times. This chain uses TRBV5-4 with TRBJ1-1; tentatively, D is TRBD1 (6 bases). Trimming stripped 0 bases from V and 4 bases from J, with 13 bases between. The CDR3 runs 15 residues. In germline, CDR1 is SGHNT, CDR2 YYREEE (reference sequence). CDR3 in DNA: TGTGCCAGCAGCTTGGAAGTGGGGGCAAGCACTGAAGCTTTCTTT. Protein: CASSLEVGASTEAFF.

Many counts were recorded for this clonotype. The chain combines TRBV27 with TRBJ2-7; D perhaps matches TRBD2 (5 bases). Between the trimmed V and J ends, which lost 6 bases and 3 bases, there was a span of 9 bases. The CDR3 covers 12 residues. CDR1 and CDR2 from the germline V gene are MNHEY and SMNVEV (reference sequence). The CDR3 nucleotides are TGTGCCAGCAGAGGAGGTCTCTACGAGCAGTACTTC. Protein sequence: CASRGGLYEQYF.

The table lists this clonotype with many counts. The chain is built from TRBV4-2 and TRBJ2-7; 9 bases are a match to TRBD1. The CDR3 covers 15 residues. Germline V gene lookup returns CDR1 LGHNA and CDR2 YNFKEQ. The junction had 2 bases not matched to a gene; V was cut back by 2 bases and J by 0 bases. The CDR3 DNA follows: TGTGCCAGCAGCCAAAGGGGACAGGGCTCCTACGAGCAGTACTTC. It is translated as CASSQRGQGSYEQYF.

In this sample, this clonotype turned up many times. The rearrangement uses TRBV5-1 and TRBJ2-3; 12 nucleotides line up with TRBD1. The germline gives CDR1 SGHRS, CDR2 YFSETQ. CDR3 length equals 15 residues. Trimming removed 3 bases from V and 4 bases from J; junction bases left unmatched: 3. This chain's CDR3 is CASSSGTGGSDTQYF. Here the CDR3 DNA reads TGCGCCAGCAGCTCCGGGACAGGGGGCTCAGATACGCAGTATTTT.

Many counts were recorded for this clonotype. The rearrangement links TRBV5-8 to TRBJ2-3; TRBD2 agrees at 7 bases. In germline, CDR1 is SGHTS, CDR2 YDEGEE. V lost 1 base and J lost 2; bases outside the gene matches: 13. The CDR3 runs 18 residues. CDR3 protein: CASSLPRRSGETTDTQYF. For the CDR3, the DNA is TGTGCCAGCAGCTTGCCCAGGCGGAGCGGGGAAACCACAGATACGCAGTATTTT.

In its sample, this clonotype was seen a few times. V usage is TRBV19 and J usage is TRBJ1-2; no firm D call. Germline V CDR1 and CDR2: LNHDA, SQIVND (reference sequence). V was clipped by 6 bases and J by 3 bases, with 5 bases between them. The CDR3 is made up of 11 amino acids. The CDR3 reads CASRRYYGYTF. The DNA for the CDR3 is TGTGCCAGTAGGCGTTACTATGGCTACACCTTC.

The rearrangement joins TRBV7-2 to TRBJ2-5; 8 bases agree with TRBD1. Germline-derived CDR1 and CDR2 are SGHTA and FQGNSA. The length of the CDR3 is 15 residues. Unmatched junction bases numbered 5, after V lost 4 bases and J lost 1 base. CDR3 region: CASSSRTGTQETQYF. Written as DNA, the CDR3 is TGTGCCAGCAGCTCACGGACAGGGACCCAAGAGACCCAGTACTTC.

CDR3 nucleotides: TGTGCCAGCAGGACAGACAGGGGATGGAATGAGCAGTTCTTC. It specifies CASRTDRGWNEQFF. The rearrangement joins TRBV12-3 or TRBV12-4 to TRBJ2-1; 8 bases map to TRBD1. Trimming at V came to 6 bases and at J to 7 bases, leaving 8 bases not matched to a gene. This CDR3 comprises 14 residues.